The rows below give T cell receptor beta chains drawn from one sample of a study of T-cell memory formation after mild COVID-19. TCRdb reanalysed the 5' RACE reads using MiXCR and keeps one entry per CDR3 protein. The table lists about 300,000 distinct CDR3 sequences, 15% to 20% of them singletons. What was sequenced was PBMCs or a T cell subset sorted from them (not recorded which). All receptors come from a man in his late teens or twenties who had mild COVID-19 (a few samples of this study predate the infection). Cell type and time point are not known. Both conserved end residues are part of each CDR3. Fields, in order: V gene, D gene, clone size, J gene, CDR3 protein, CDR3 DNA. The D gene is left open where the match is weak. For some rows the clone size is stated as once, few or many, or as a class when expanded; others skip it.

v_gene: TRBV24-1
d_gene: TRBD2
abundance: .
j_gene: TRBJ2-2
CDR3aa: CATSAPGGTGELFF
CDR3nt: TGTGCCACCAGTGCCCCGGGGGGTACCGGGGAGCTGTTTTTT

v_gene: TRBV20-1
d_gene: TRBD2
abundance: .
j_gene: TRBJ2-5
CDR3aa: CSAKTGLAGYYTETQYF
CDR3nt: TGCAGTGCAAAGACGGGACTAGCGGGATATTATACGGAGACCCAGTACTTC

v_gene: TRBV5-1
d_gene: TRBD1
abundance: few
j_gene: TRBJ2-1
CDR3aa: CASSLFPPGQGYNEQFF
CDR3nt: TGCGCCAGCAGCCTCTTTCCTCCGGGACAGGGGTACAATGAGCAGTTCTTC

v_gene: TRBV6-2/TRBV6-3
d_gene: TRBD1
abundance: few
j_gene: TRBJ2-7
CDR3aa: CASSYSRQGYYEQYF
CDR3nt: TGTGCCAGCAGTTACTCGAGACAGGGGTATTACGAGCAGTACTTC

v_gene: TRBV6-2/TRBV6-3
d_gene: .
abundance: few
j_gene: TRBJ1-1
CDR3aa: CASSYSGYTEAFF
CDR3nt: TGTGCCAGCAGTTACTCGGGTTACACTGAAGCTTTCTTT

v_gene: TRBV7-3
d_gene: .
abundance: few
j_gene: TRBJ2-1
CDR3aa: CASSASVGEQFF
CDR3nt: TGTGCCAGCAGCGCATCAGTTGGGGAGCAGTTCTTC

v_gene: TRBV7-6
d_gene: .
abundance: .
j_gene: TRBJ1-1
CDR3aa: CASSLEPGVGTEAFF
CDR3nt: TGTGCCAGCAGCTTAGAGCCAGGGGTCGGGACTGAAGCTTTCTTT

v_gene: TRBV4-1
d_gene: .
abundance: .
j_gene: TRBJ2-3
CDR3aa: CASSQEARTQYF
CDR3nt: TGCGCCAGCAGCCAAGAAGCCAGGACGCAGTATTTT

v_gene: TRBV7-2
d_gene: TRBD2
abundance: .
j_gene: TRBJ2-7
CDR3aa: CASSIGLAVYEQYF
CDR3nt: TGTGCCAGCAGTATAGGACTAGCGGTCTACGAGCAGTACTTC

v_gene: TRBV5-1
d_gene: .
abundance: few
j_gene: TRBJ1-1
CDR3aa: CASSPFGGVGEAFF
CDR3nt: TGCGCCAGCAGCCCCTTCGGGGGCGTCGGTGAAGCTTTCTTT

v_gene: TRBV5-6
d_gene: TRBD1
abundance: .
j_gene: TRBJ2-7
CDR3aa: CASSLAGGQGAYEQYF
CDR3nt: TGTGCCAGCAGCTTGGCCGGCGGTCAGGGGGCCTACGAGCAGTACTTC

v_gene: TRBV5-1
d_gene: .
abundance: .
j_gene: TRBJ1-5
CDR3aa: CASSLVGGYDQPQHF
CDR3nt: TGCGCCAGCAGCTTGGTAGGGGGGTACGATCAGCCCCAGCATTTT

v_gene: TRBV6-5
d_gene: TRBD1
abundance: .
j_gene: TRBJ1-6
CDR3aa: CASVGSTGGNSPLHF
CDR3nt: TGTGCCAGCGTAGGGTCGACAGGGGGTAATTCACCCCTCCACTTT

v_gene: TRBV7-9
d_gene: .
abundance: few
j_gene: TRBJ2-7
CDR3aa: CASSLDLGEQYF
CDR3nt: TGTGCCAGCAGCTTAGATCTCGGCGAGCAGTACTTC

v_gene: TRBV19
d_gene: .
abundance: .
j_gene: TRBJ2-5
CDR3aa: CASSRSSAGQETQYF
CDR3nt: TGTGCCAGTAGTAGATCGTCGGCAGGGCAAGAGACCCAGTACTTC

v_gene: TRBV6-5
d_gene: .
abundance: few
j_gene: TRBJ2-3
CDR3aa: CASWEGGADTQYF
CDR3nt: TGTGCCAGTTGGGAGGGGGGGGCAGATACGCAGTATTTT

v_gene: TRBV6-1
d_gene: TRBD2
abundance: .
j_gene: TRBJ2-3
CDR3aa: CATSTAGGSSGTQYF
CDR3nt: TGTGCCACCTCGACAGCGGGGGGCTCATCAGGCACGCAGTATTTT

v_gene: TRBV7-2
d_gene: .
abundance: .
j_gene: TRBJ1-6
CDR3aa: CASSFEAGSGLSSYNSPLHF
CDR3nt: TGTGCCAGCAGCTTTGAGGCAGGGTCGGGCCTAAGCTCCTATAATTCACCCCTCCACTTT

v_gene: TRBV2
d_gene: TRBD2
abundance: many
j_gene: TRBJ2-3
CDR3aa: CASRKAGGIRATQYF
CDR3nt: TGTGCCAGCAGGAAAGCGGGGGGGATTCGAGCTACGCAGTATTTT

v_gene: TRBV20-1
d_gene: .
abundance: .
j_gene: TRBJ1-2
CDR3aa: CSAPEVNYGYTF
CDR3nt: TGCAGTGCCCCCGAAGTTAACTATGGCTACACCTTC

v_gene: TRBV4-3
d_gene: .
abundance: .
j_gene: TRBJ1-1
CDR3aa: CASSQEPAGMNTEAFF
CDR3nt: TGCGCCAGCAGCCAAGAACCCGCAGGGATGAACACTGAAGCTTTCTTT

v_gene: TRBV5-8
d_gene: .
abundance: few
j_gene: TRBJ1-2
CDR3aa: CASEPRTANYGYTF
CDR3nt: TGTGCCAGCGAACCCCGGACGGCCAACTATGGCTACACCTTC

v_gene: TRBV7-3
d_gene: TRBD1
abundance: few
j_gene: TRBJ1-1
CDR3aa: CASSSGGSMNTEAFF
CDR3nt: TGTGCCAGCAGCTCAGGGGGGTCCATGAACACTGAAGCTTTCTTT